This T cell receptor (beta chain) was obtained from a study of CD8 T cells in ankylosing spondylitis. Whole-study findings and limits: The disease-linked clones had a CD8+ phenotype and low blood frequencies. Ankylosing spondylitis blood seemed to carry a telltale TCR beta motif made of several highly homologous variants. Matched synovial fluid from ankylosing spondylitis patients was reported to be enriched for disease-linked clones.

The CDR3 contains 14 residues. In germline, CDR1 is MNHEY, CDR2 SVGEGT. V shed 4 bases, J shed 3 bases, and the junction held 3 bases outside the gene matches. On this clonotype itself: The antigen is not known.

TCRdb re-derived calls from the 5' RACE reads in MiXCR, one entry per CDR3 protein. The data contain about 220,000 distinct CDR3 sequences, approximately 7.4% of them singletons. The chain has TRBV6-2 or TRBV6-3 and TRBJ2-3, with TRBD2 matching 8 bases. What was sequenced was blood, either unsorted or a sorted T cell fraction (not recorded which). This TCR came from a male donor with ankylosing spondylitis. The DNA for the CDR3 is TGTGCCAGCAGTTGGACTAGCCGGACAGATACGCAGTATTTT. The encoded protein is CASSWTSRTDTQYF.